One sample yielded the 21 T cell receptor beta chains listed below, sequenced in a study of blood T cell repertoires in COVID-19. Sequencing used immunoSEQ multiplex PCR; TCRdb keeps in-frame clones, though not all of them. The sample holds under 200,000 clones; 65% to 85% are singletons and the top ten take roughly 13%. Material for sequencing was PBMCs or T cells enriched from blood (not recorded which). These receptors were collected from a woman aged 60 to 75 who had recovered from COVID-19.

The chain links TRBV4-1 to TRBJ1-2; D is unclear. Germline V gene data show CDR1 as MGHRA and CDR2 as YSYEKL. This CDR3 comprises 15 residues. Trimming cost V 0 bases and J 0 bases, with 8 bases left between them. The CDR3 DNA follows: TGCGCCAGCAGCCAAGAGGTAGTGTCTAACTATGGCTACACCTTC. It is translated as CASSQEVVSNYGYTF.

The chain joins TRBV27 to TRBJ1-3; 7 bases line up with TRBD1. This CDR3 region has 17 residues. CDR1 MNHEY and CDR2 SMNVEV come from the germline V gene (reference sequence). J gave up 3 bases and V 5 bases, and 13 bases lay outside the gene matches. The CDR3 here is CASSPWQGDENGNTIYF. In nucleotides, the CDR3 is TGTGCCAGCAGTCCTTGGCAGGGGGACGAAAATGGAAACACCATATATTTT.

V gene TRBV2 combines with J gene TRBJ2-1; D possibly corresponds to TRBD1 (6 bases). The germline CDR1 and CDR2 sequences are SNHLY and FYNNEI. This CDR3 contains 13 residues. Trimming left V 4 bases short and J 6 bases short, with 10 bases between. Here the CDR3 reads CASSGQGINEQFF. CDR3 nucleotide sequence: TGTGCCAGCAGTGGTCAGGGGATCAATGAGCAGTTCTTC.

The chain is built from TRBV7-2 and TRBJ1-6; TRBD1 matches 8 bases. Trimming at V came to 5 bases and at J to 0 bases, leaving 9 bases not matched to a gene. In germline, CDR1 is SGHTA, CDR2 FQGNSA. The CDR3 totals 18 residues. CDR3 in DNA: TGTGCCAGCAGCCATGACAGGGGACGAGGCTCCTATAATTCACCCCTCCACTTT. Amino acid sequence: CASSHDRGRGSYNSPLHF.

The V and J genes are TRBV4-1 and TRBJ1-2; the D gene is possibly TRBD1 (6 bases). Trimming cost V 3 bases and J 2 bases, with 13 bases left between them. Per germline, CDR1 MGHRA and CDR2 YSYEKL. The length of the CDR3 is 15 residues. The CDR3 sequence is CASSQRGQGNYGYTF. For the CDR3, the DNA is TGCGCCAGCAGCCAGAGAGGTCAGGGGAACTATGGCTACACCTTC.

V usage is TRBV4-2 and J usage is TRBJ1-3; D gene unclear. The CDR3 has 14 amino acids. V was cut by 5 bases and J by 9 bases, with 17 bases left in between. CDR1 and CDR2 from the germline V gene are LGHNA and YNFKEQ. CDR3 nucleotides: TGTGCCAGCAGCGACCAAGGAGGGAGTATCACCATATATTTT. Translation: CASSDQGGSITIYF.

The CDR3 loop is CASSPGGAGELFF. The CDR3 coding sequence is TGTGCCAGTTCCCCTGGGGGGGCCGGGGAGCTGTTTTTT. The rearrangement uses TRBV19 and TRBJ2-2; 7 nucleotides line up with TRBD2. Germline loops: CDR1 LNHDA, CDR2 SQIVND (reference sequence). Trimming at V came to 8 bases and at J to 6 bases, leaving 6 bases not matched to a gene. This CDR3 is built from 13 residues.

In this sample, this clone turned up once. CDR3 sequence: CASSVDQGRNEQYF. In DNA form, the CDR3 reads TGTGCCAGCAGCGTAGATCAGGGGCGAAACGAGCAGTACTTC. V and J are TRBV9 and TRBJ2-7, with a tentative D call TRBD1 (6 bases). Germline V CDR1 and CDR2: SGDLS, YYNGEE. The V gene lost 0 bases and the J gene lost 5 bases, with 12 bases spanning the gap. This CDR3 has 14 amino acids.

As DNA, the CDR3 is TGCGCCAGCAGCCGGGGGGGACTCCTCGGAAAAGATACGCAGTATTTT. Translated, it gives CASSRGGLLGKDTQYF. The chain links TRBV4-1 to TRBJ2-3, with TRBD2 matching 7 bases. The CDR3 loop spans 16 amino acids. CDR1 and CDR2 (germline): MGHRA, YSYEKL. The V segment lost 4 bases and the J segment 5 bases; nucleotides outside the gene matches: 12.

V gene TRBV21-1 combines with J gene TRBJ2-3; TRBD1 is taken as the D call from the table, unchecked against the DNA. TRBV21-1 is marked as a pseudogene. This CDR3 comprises 15 residues. The chain's CDR3 is CASSLGTAYTDTQYF. CDR3 DNA: TGTGCCAGCAGCCTCGGGACAGCTTATACAGATACGCAGTATTTT.

The chain uses TRBV3-1 (or the pseudogene TRBV3-2) and TRBJ1-2; TRBD1 agrees at 7 bases. The CDR3 runs 14 residues. The junction had 7 bases not matched to a gene; V was cut back by 0 bases and J by 9 bases. CDR1 and CDR2 from the germline V gene are LGHDT and YNNKEL (reference sequence). CDR3: CASSQETRTGSYTF. In DNA form, the CDR3 reads TGTGCCAGCAGCCAAGAGACCCGGACAGGTAGCTACACCTTC.

The V call is TRBV9, the J call TRBJ2-5; 9 bases are a match to TRBD1. This CDR3 spans 15 amino acids. The J segment lost 5 bases and the V segment lost 3 bases, leaving 8 bases of the junction unmatched. Looked up from germline, CDR1 is SGDLS and CDR2 is YYNGEE. Written as DNA, the CDR3 is TGTGCCAGCAGCGCCCGGACAGGGGTAATGGAGACCCAGTACTTC. Translated, it gives CASSARTGVMETQYF. Full variable domain (rest looked up from reference TRBV9 and TRBJ2-5): DSGVTQTPKHLITATGQRVTLRCSPRSGDLSVYWYQQSLDQGLQFLIQYYNGEERAKGNILERFSAQQFPDLHSELNLSSLELGDSALYFCASSARTGVMETQYFGPGTRLLVL.

The V call is TRBV1, the J call TRBJ2-7; the table's TRBD1 call for D was not verified on the DNA. TRBV1 is a known pseudogene. This CDR3 is 15 amino acids long. The CDR3 nucleotides are TGCACCAGCAGCCAAGACTTTCTTACAGGGGACGAGCAGTACTTC. This gives the protein CTSSQDFLTGDEQYF.

The chain recombines TRBV12-3 or TRBV12-4 with TRBJ1-2, with D unclear. The CDR3 loop spans 12 amino acids. V was shortened by 8 bases and J by 1 base, with 8 bases between the two germline ends. In nucleotides, the CDR3 is TGTGCCAGCTCCCCCGGTAACTATGGCTACACCTTC. Its protein product is CASSPGNYGYTF.

The gene calls are TRBV28 and TRBJ1-2; 9 positions agree with TRBD1. Per the germline V gene, CDR1 is MDHEN and CDR2 is SYDVKM. The CDR3 has 13 amino acids. The trim removed 5 bases at V and 5 bases at J, leaving 3 bases unmatched. The CDR3 region has the DNA TGTGCCAGCAGTACCGGACAGGGGTATGGCTACACCTTC. It yields the protein CASSTGQGYGYTF.

The chain is built from TRBV6-5 and TRBJ2-7; D might be TRBD1 (6 bases). V dropped 4 bases and J dropped 2 bases, with 12 bases sitting between them. Germline assignment: CDR1 MNHEY and CDR2 SVGAGI. The CDR3 has 14 residues. CDR3 residues: CASSSLTGTYEQYF. The CDR3 DNA sequence: TGTGCCAGCAGTTCCCTTACAGGGACCTACGAGCAGTACTTC.

The chain has TRBV11-2 and TRBJ2-1; D is perhaps TRBD1 (6 bases). V shed 10 bases and J shed 1 base, with 20 bases lying between them. The CDR3 contains 16 residues. Germline CDR1 and CDR2: SGHAT and FQNNGV. In DNA form, the CDR3 reads TGTGCCACCCGTATACTACAGGGACGATCCTACAATGAGCAGTTCTTC. Translated: CATRILQGRSYNEQFF.

This clone appeared many times. This chain connects TRBV10-2 to TRBJ2-5; weak D call: TRBD2 (5 bases). Germline loops: CDR1 WSHSY, CDR2 SAAADI. V gave up 5 bases and J gave up 5 bases, with 18 bases separating them. The CDR3 contains 15 residues. The CDR3 here is CASSSWSDSGETQYF. CDR3 DNA: TGCGCCAGCAGTTCTTGGTCCGACTCGGGGGAGACCCAGTACTTC.

The chain has TRBV3-1 (or the pseudogene TRBV3-2) and TRBJ1-2; TRBD1 agrees at 7 bases. The CDR3 consists of 14 residues. Losses at the gene ends were 2 bases for V and 4 bases for J; bases not matched to a gene: 4. Germline lookup yields CDR1 LGHDT and CDR2 YNNKEL (reference sequence). The CDR3 DNA follows: TGTGCCAGCAGCCAAATGAGACAGGGCTATGGCTACACCTTC. Protein sequence: CASSQMRQGYGYTF.

The J gene is TRBJ1-2, the V gene TRBV5-1, with a weak D call TRBD1 (5 bases). In germline, CDR1 is SGHRS, CDR2 YFSETQ. V lost 0 bases to trimming and J lost 0 bases, with 9 bases between them. This CDR3 contains 15 residues. CDR3 bases: TGCGCCAGCAGCTTGGCCCGGGGGACTAACTATGGCTACACCTTC. The encoded protein is CASSLARGTNYGYTF.

This clone came up a few times. The chain couples TRBV6-5 to TRBJ1-6; a possible D gene is TRBD1 (6 bases). The CDR3 is 15 amino acids. Trimming left V 6 bases short and J 7 bases short, with 16 bases between. The germline V gene encodes CDR1 MNHEY and CDR2 SVGAGI. In nucleotides, the CDR3 is TGTGCCAGCAGGCAGGGGACCTCGTGGAATTCACCCCTCCACTTT. Protein sequence: CASRQGTSWNSPLHF.